This is a list of T cell receptor beta chains from one sample in a study of blood T cell repertoires in COVID-19. Profiling relied on immunoSEQ multiplex PCR, and the TCRdb table lists in-frame clones only, not all of them. Here the sample spans about 220,000 clones, 65% to 90% being singletons. Sequencing used peripheral blood. These receptors all stem from a woman in her 70s with COVID-19, enrolled during active disease. The conserved cysteine and the conserved F or W are not part of the CDR3 here.

v_call	j_call	cdr3_aa
TRBV6-5	TRBJ2-7	ASSTRLAGGGEQY
TRBV9	TRBJ2-1	ASSPRGTSGSSYNEQF
TRBV7-2	TRBJ2-1	ASSLGMGGGLYNEQF
TRBV10-3	TRBJ2-1	AIRATSGTSNEQF
TRBV6-2/TRBV6-3	TRBJ1-2	ASSYSARGPSNYGYT
TRBV5-3	TRBJ1-3	ARSFLGWWGRFVSGNTIY
TRBV6-5	TRBJ1-4	ASRLWRATNEKLF
TRBV11-3	TRBJ1-6	ASSLYPGQNSPLH
TRBV4-2	TRBJ2-7	ASSHSGTGGTSYEQY
TRBV4-1	TRBJ1-6	ASSQGPVGREVH
TRBV11-2	TRBJ2-1	ASSLLGQNNEQF
TRBV28	TRBJ2-3	ASSPRTSGIDTQY
TRBV5-4	TRBJ2-3	ASSLASVGGTQY
TRBV11-3	TRBJ2-2	ASSSGFHLTGELF
TRBV5-4	TRBJ2-5	ASSLSGGDETQY
TRBV5-1	TRBJ2-2	ASSLAGVTEGELF
TRBV7-9	TRBJ2-5	ASSLGVSGAGQETQY
TRBV3-1/TRBV3-2	TRBJ1-1	ASSYRQSYTEAF
TRBV3-1/TRBV3-2	TRBJ2-2	ASSSGTSGRAPAGELF
TRBV11-2	TRBJ2-7	ASSFQRDPYEQY
TRBV19	TRBJ1-1	ASSIGQMNTEAF
TRBV6-5	TRBJ1-2	ASGTGTNYGYT
TRBV19	TRBJ1-1	ASSVRQARSTEAF
TRBV6-6	TRBJ1-5	ASSYEQESNQPQH
TRBV28	TRBJ2-7	ASSLLAGGGYEQY
TRBV7-8	TRBJ2-1	ASSIRASGGDEQF
TRBV19	TRBJ2-2	ASSEVYGDRAGGELF
TRBV6-2/TRBV6-3	TRBJ1-1	ASSFMGRVTEAF
TRBV27	TRBJ1-6	ASRTGGTSTPLH
TRBV6-5	TRBJ1-4	ASSQNGVGNEKLF
TRBV11-3	TRBJ2-7	ASSLEGGTAYEQY
TRBV19	TRBJ2-5	ASSMGGASGQETQY
TRBV11-3	TRBJ1-4	ASSAQAGENEKLF
TRBV7-2	TRBJ2-7	ASSTGLAATYEQY
TRBV19	TRBJ2-1	ASSQPGDRNEQF
TRBV7-2	TRBJ1-2	ASSTHGQGGYGYT
TRBV29-1	TRBJ1-3	SVEGQGRNTIY
TRBV2	TRBJ2-1	AFVRTSPYNEQF
TRBV7-2	TRBJ2-7	ASRAGGPTYEQY
TRBV9	TRBJ1-6	ASSVTGVNSPLH
TRBV7-3	TRBJ2-3	ASSLNGGAIADTQY
TRBV5-3	TRBJ1-5	ARSKLTGPDQPQH